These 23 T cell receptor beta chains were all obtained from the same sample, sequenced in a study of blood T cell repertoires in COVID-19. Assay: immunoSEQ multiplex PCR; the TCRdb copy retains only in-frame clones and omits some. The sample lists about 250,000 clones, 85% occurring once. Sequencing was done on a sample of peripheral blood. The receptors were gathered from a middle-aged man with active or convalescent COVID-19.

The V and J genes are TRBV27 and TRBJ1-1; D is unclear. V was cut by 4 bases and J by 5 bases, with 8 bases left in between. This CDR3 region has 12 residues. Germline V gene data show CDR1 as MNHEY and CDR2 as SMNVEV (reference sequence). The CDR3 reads CASSSVRTEAFF. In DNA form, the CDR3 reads TGTGCCAGCAGTTCTGTACGGACTGAAGCTTTCTTT.

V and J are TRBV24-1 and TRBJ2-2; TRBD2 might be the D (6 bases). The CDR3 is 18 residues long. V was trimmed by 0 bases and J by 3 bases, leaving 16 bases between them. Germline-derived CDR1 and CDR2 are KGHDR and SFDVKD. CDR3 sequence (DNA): TGTGCCACCAGTGATTTGAGGGTCGGAGGGAAAGACACCGGGGAGCTGTTTTTT. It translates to CATSDLRVGGKDTGELFF.

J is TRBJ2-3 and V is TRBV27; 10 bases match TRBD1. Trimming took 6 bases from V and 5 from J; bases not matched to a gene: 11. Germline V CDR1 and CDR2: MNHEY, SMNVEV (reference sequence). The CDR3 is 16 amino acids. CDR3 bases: TGTGCCAGCAGCCGAACCGGGACAGGGGTTTTAGATACGCAGTATTTT. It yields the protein CASSRTGTGVLDTQYF.

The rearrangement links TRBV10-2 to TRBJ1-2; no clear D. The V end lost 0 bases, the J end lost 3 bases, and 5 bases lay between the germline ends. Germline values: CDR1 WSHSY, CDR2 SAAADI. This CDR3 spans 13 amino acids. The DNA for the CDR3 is TGCGCCAGCAGTGAGTCGAGGGACTATGGCTACACCTTC. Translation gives CASSESRDYGYTF.

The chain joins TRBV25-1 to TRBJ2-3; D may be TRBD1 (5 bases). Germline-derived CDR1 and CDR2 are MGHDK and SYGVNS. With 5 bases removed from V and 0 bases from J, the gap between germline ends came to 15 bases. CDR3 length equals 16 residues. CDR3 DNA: TGTGCCAGCAGTCCAAGGGGTTCAGCCAGCACAGATACGCAGTATTTT. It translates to CASSPRGSASTDTQYF.

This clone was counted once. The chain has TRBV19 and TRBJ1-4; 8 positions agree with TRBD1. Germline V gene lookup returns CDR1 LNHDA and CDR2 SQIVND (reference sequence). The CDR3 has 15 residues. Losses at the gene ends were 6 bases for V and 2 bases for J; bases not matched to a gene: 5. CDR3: CASRPRDRTNEKLFF. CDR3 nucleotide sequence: TGTGCCAGTAGGCCCCGGGACAGGACTAATGAAAAACTGTTTTTT.

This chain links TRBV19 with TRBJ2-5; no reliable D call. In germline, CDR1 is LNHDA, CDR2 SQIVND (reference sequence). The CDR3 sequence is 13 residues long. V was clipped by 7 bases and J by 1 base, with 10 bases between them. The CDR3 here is CASTPSGQETQYF. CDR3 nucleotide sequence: TGTGCCAGTACCCCTTCGGGCCAAGAGACCCAGTACTTC.

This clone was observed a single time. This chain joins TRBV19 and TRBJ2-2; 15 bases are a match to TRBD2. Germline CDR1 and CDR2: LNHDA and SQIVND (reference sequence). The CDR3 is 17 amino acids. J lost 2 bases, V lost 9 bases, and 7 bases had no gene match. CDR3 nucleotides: TGTGCCAGCAGAGGGACTAGCGGGAGGCCCAACACCGGGGAGCTGTTTTTT. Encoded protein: CASRGTSGRPNTGELFF.

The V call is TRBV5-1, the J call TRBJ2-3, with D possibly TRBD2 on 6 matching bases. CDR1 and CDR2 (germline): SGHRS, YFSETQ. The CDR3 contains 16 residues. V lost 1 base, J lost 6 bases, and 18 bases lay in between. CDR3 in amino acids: CASSLNGGGPWDTQYF. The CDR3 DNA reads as TGCGCCAGCAGCTTGAATGGGGGAGGCCCTTGGGATACGCAGTATTTT.

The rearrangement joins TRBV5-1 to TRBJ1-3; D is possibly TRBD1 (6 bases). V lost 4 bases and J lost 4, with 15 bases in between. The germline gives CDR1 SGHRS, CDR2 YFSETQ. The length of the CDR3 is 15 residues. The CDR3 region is CASSRNRATGNTIYF. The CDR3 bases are TGCGCCAGCAGCCGCAACAGGGCCACAGGAAACACCATATATTTT. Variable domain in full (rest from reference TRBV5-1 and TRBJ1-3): KAGVTQTPRYLIKTRGQQVTLSCSPISGHRSVSWYQQTPGQGLQFLFEYFSETQRNKGNFPGRFSGRQFSNSRSEMNVSTLELGDSALYLCASSRNRATGNTIYFGEGSWLTVV.

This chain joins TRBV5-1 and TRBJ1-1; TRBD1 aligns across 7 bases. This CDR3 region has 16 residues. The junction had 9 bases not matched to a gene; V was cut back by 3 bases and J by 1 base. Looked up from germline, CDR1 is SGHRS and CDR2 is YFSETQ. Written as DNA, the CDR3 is TGCGCCAGCAGCTGGGAAGGGGGCGCGGGGAACACTGAAGCTTTCTTT. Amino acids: CASSWEGGAGNTEAFF.

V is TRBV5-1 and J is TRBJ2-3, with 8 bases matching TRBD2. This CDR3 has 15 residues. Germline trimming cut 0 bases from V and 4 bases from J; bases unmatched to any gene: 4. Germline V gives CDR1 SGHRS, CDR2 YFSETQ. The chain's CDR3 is CASSLEGLVPDTQYF. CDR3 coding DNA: TGCGCCAGCAGCTTGGAGGGACTAGTCCCAGATACGCAGTATTTT.

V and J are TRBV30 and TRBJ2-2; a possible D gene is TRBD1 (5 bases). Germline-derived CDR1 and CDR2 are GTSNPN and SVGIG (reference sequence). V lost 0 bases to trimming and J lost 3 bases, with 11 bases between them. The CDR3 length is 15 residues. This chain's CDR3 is CAWSVPGADTGELFF. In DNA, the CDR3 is TGTGCCTGGAGTGTACCTGGGGCGGACACCGGGGAGCTGTTTTTT.

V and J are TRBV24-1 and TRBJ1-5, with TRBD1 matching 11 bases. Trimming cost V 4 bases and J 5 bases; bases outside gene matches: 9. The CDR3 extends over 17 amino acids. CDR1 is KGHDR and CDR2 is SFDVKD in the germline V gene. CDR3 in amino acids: CATSDSRTGGMDQPQHF. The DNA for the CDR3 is TGTGCCACCAGTGACTCTCGGACAGGGGGCATGGATCAGCCCCAGCATTTT.

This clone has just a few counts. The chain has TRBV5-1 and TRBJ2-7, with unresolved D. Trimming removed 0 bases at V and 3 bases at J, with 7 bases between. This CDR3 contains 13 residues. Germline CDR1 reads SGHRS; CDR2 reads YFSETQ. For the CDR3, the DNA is TGCGCCAGCAGCTTGGGGGCAGACTACGAGCAGTACTTC. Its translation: CASSLGADYEQYF. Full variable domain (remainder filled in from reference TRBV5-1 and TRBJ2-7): KAGVTQTPRYLIKTRGQQVTLSCSPISGHRSVSWYQQTPGQGLQFLFEYFSETQRNKGNFPGRFSGRQFSNSRSEMNVSTLELGDSALYLCASSLGADYEQYFGPGTRLTVT.

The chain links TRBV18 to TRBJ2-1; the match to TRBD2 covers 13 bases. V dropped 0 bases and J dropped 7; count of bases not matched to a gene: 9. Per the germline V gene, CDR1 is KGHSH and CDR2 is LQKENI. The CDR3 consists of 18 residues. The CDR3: CASSPPSRPGLAGNEQFF. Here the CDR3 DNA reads TGTGCCAGCTCACCACCTTCCAGGCCGGGACTAGCGGGGAATGAGCAGTTCTTC. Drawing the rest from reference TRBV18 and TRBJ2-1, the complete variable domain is NAGVMQNPRHLVRRRGQEARLRCSPMKGHSHVYWYRQLPEEGLKFMVYLQKENIIDESGMPKERFSAEFPKEGPSILRIQQVVRGDSAAYFCASSPPSRPGLAGNEQFFGPGTRLTVL.

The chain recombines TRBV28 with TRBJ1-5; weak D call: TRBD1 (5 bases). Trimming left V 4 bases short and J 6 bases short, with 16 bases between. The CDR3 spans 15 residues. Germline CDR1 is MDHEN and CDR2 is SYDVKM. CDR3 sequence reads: CASSSGGAIRQPQHF. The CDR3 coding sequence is TGTGCCAGCAGTTCCGGAGGGGCGATCCGTCAGCCCCAGCATTTT.

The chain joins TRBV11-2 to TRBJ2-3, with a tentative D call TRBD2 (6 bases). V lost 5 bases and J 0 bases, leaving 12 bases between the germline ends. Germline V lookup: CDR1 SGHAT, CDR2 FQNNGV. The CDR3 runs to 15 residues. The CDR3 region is CASSPRRGSTDTQYF. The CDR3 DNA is TGTGCCAGCAGCCCCCGGCGGGGCAGCACAGATACGCAGTATTTT.

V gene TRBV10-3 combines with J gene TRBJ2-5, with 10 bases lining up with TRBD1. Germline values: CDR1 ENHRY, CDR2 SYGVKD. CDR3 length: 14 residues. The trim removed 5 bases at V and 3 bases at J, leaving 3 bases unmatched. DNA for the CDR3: TGTGCCATCAGTACCGGGACAGGGGAAGAGACCCAGTACTTC. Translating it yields CAISTGTGEETQYF.

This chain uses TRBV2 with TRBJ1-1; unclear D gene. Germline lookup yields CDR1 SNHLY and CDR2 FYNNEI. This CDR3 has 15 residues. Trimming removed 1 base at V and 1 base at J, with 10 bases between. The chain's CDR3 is CASSEDAGGNTEAFF. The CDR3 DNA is TGTGCCAGCAGTGAAGATGCGGGCGGGAACACTGAAGCTTTCTTT.

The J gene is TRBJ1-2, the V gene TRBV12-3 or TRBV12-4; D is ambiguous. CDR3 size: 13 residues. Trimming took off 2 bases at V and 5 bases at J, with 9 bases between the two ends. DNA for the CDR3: TGTGCCAGCAGTTTAAGCCCAGCGTATGGCTACACCTTC. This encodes CASSLSPAYGYTF.

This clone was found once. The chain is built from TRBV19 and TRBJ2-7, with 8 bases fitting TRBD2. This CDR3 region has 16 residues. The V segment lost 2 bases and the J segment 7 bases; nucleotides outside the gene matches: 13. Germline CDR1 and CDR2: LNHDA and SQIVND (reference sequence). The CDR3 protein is CASSIRAGAPEGEQYF. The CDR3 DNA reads TGTGCCAGTAGTATAAGAGCGGGAGCCCCTGAAGGGGAGCAGTACTTC.

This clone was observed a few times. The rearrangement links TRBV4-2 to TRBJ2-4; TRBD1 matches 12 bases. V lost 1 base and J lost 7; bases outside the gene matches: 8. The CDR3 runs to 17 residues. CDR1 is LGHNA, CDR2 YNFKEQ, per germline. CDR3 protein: CASSQGGQGALGNIQYF. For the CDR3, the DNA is TGTGCCAGCAGCCAAGGGGGACAGGGGGCGCTTGGGAACATTCAGTACTTC.